This TCR beta chain was identified in a study of T cell responses to AZD1222 COVID-19 vaccine. This CDR3 has 12 amino acids. V gave up 4 bases and J gave up 3 bases, with 7 bases separating them. Second doses that came at about 4 or about 12 weeks were put together. Assay used: immunoSEQ multiplex PCR; TCRdb lists only in-frame clones, some missing. The sample lists nearly 200,000 clones, 90% to 95% occurring once. The TCR comes from an adult who received the AZD1222 COVID-19 vaccine. The chain combines TRBV12-3 or TRBV12-4 with TRBJ2-7; D gene ambiguous. The sequencing used peripheral blood, collected 28 days after the second AZD1222 dose. CDR3 region: CASSSGNYEQYF. The CDR3 DNA reads TGTGCCAGCAGTTCTGGGAACTACGAGCAGTACTTC.